This is a list of T cell receptor beta chains from one sample in a study of cytomegalovirus exposure and HLA in healthy donors. Assay: immunoSEQ multiplex PCR; the TCRdb copy retains only in-frame clones and omits some. Found here are approximately 100,000 clones, about 81% of them singletons; the top ten hold around 1.5%. Material: PBMCs. These receptors were obtained from a man aged 40-49 years in good health and CMV-seronegative. The CDR3 runs from the conserved cysteine through the conserved F or W. A D gene is named only where the DNA matches it firmly. Size is omitted from some rows. Given values are once, few, many or a class for expanded clones.

D gene: -; V gene: TRBV7-8; clone size: -; J gene: TRBJ2-7; CDR3 DNA: TGTGCCAGCAGCTTTCGGGGAGTAAGCTCCTACGAGCAGTACTTC; CDR3 protein: CASSFRGVSSYEQYF
D gene: -; V gene: TRBV5-6; clone size: -; J gene: TRBJ2-5; CDR3 DNA: TGTGCCAGCAGCGTTAGCGAGGGAGGGGGTGGAGAGACCCAGTACTTC; CDR3 protein: CASSVSEGGGGETQYF
D gene: TRBD2; V gene: TRBV7-8; clone size: -; J gene: TRBJ2-3; CDR3 DNA: TGTGCCAGCAGCCTACTAGCGGGGGGTACTGGAGATACGCAGTATTTT; CDR3 protein: CASSLLAGGTGDTQYF
D gene: -; V gene: TRBV4-1; clone size: -; J gene: TRBJ1-6; CDR3 DNA: TGCGCCAGCAGCCAAGAGCAGCAGGTGAATTCACCCCTCCACTTT; CDR3 protein: CASSQEQQVNSPLHF
D gene: TRBD2; V gene: TRBV28; clone size: once; J gene: TRBJ2-2; CDR3 DNA: TGTGCCAGCAGTTTTAGCGGGGGGGCAGCCGGGGAGCTGTTTTTT; CDR3 protein: CASSFSGGAAGELFF
D gene: TRBD1; V gene: TRBV18; clone size: -; J gene: TRBJ1-3; CDR3 DNA: TGTGCCAGCTCATCGACAGGGGTAGCTGGAAACACCATATATTTT; CDR3 protein: CASSSTGVAGNTIYF
D gene: -; V gene: TRBV6-5; clone size: -; J gene: TRBJ2-7; CDR3 DNA: TGTGCCAGCAGTTACACAGGGAACACCTACGAGCAGTACTTC; CDR3 protein: CASSYTGNTYEQYF
D gene: TRBD1; V gene: TRBV29-1; clone size: few; J gene: TRBJ1-2; CDR3 DNA: TGCAGCGTTGAGGACAGGGGGAGTTGTGGCTACACCTTC; CDR3 protein: CSVEDRGSCGYTF
D gene: -; V gene: TRBV10-3; clone size: -; J gene: TRBJ2-5; CDR3 DNA: TGTGCCATCAGCCCGACCGCCGGGGCCCAGTACTTC; CDR3 protein: CAISPTAGAQYF
D gene: TRBD1; V gene: TRBV2; clone size: -; J gene: TRBJ1-5; CDR3 DNA: TGTGCCAGCAGAACAGGGGAAAATCAGCCCCAGCATTTT; CDR3 protein: CASRTGENQPQHF
D gene: -; V gene: TRBV27; clone size: -; J gene: TRBJ1-1; CDR3 DNA: TGTGCCAGCAGTTACTCCAACAGGGACCGCGAAGCTTTCTTT; CDR3 protein: CASSYSNRDREAFF
D gene: -; V gene: TRBV5-4; clone size: few; J gene: TRBJ1-4; CDR3 DNA: TGTGCCAGCAGCGAACTCGGGGTGAATGAAAAACTGTTTTTT; CDR3 protein: CASSELGVNEKLFF
D gene: -; V gene: TRBV6-1; clone size: -; J gene: TRBJ2-7; CDR3 DNA: TGTGCCAGCAGAGTCAGCTCCTACGAGCAGTACTTC; CDR3 protein: CASRVSSYEQYF
D gene: -; V gene: TRBV29-1; clone size: -; J gene: TRBJ2-4; CDR3 DNA: TGCAGCGTTTACGAAGGAGGGCGGAAAAACATTCAGTACTTC; CDR3 protein: CSVYEGGRKNIQYF
D gene: -; V gene: TRBV7-7; clone size: -; J gene: TRBJ2-3; CDR3 DNA: TGTGCCAGCAGCTTTTCCGATCGGGCAGATACGCAGTATTTT; CDR3 protein: CASSFSDRADTQYF
D gene: TRBD1; V gene: TRBV7-8; clone size: few; J gene: TRBJ2-2; CDR3 DNA: TGTGCCAGCAGCTCCCCCCCGGACAGGGCAGGGACCGGGGAGCTGTTTTTT; CDR3 protein: CASSSPPDRAGTGELFF
D gene: TRBD1; V gene: TRBV10-3; clone size: once; J gene: TRBJ1-6; CDR3 DNA: TGTGCCATCAGTGACGGGACAGCCAAGTTGTCACCCCTCCACTTT; CDR3 protein: CAISDGTAKLSPLHF
D gene: -; V gene: TRBV5-1; clone size: -; J gene: TRBJ2-1; CDR3 DNA: TGCGCCAGCAGAGGGGTCGGACAGAACAATGAGCAGTTCTTC; CDR3 protein: CASRGVGQNNEQFF
D gene: -; V gene: TRBV7-2; clone size: -; J gene: TRBJ1-1; CDR3 DNA: TGTGCCAGCAGCTTAGATTCCGGGACTCATGAAGCTTTCTTT; CDR3 protein: CASSLDSGTHEAFF
D gene: -; V gene: TRBV7-9; clone size: -; J gene: TRBJ2-2; CDR3 DNA: TGTGCCAGCAGCCATCTCCGGGGGACAGCAAGTACCGGGGAGCTGTTTTTT; CDR3 protein: CASSHLRGTASTGELFF
D gene: TRBD1; V gene: TRBV27; clone size: -; J gene: TRBJ2-5; CDR3 DNA: TGTGCCAGCAGTTCACAGGGGTGGCAGACCCAGTACTTC; CDR3 protein: CASSSQGWQTQYF
D gene: -; V gene: TRBV2; clone size: -; J gene: TRBJ1-2; CDR3 DNA: TGTGCCAGCAGATTGGACGGGGGCTATGGCTACACCTTC; CDR3 protein: CASRLDGGYGYTF
D gene: -; V gene: TRBV6-6; clone size: few; J gene: TRBJ2-7; CDR3 DNA: TGTGCCAGCAGGAACAGGGACGAGCAGTACTTC; CDR3 protein: CASRNRDEQYF
D gene: -; V gene: TRBV7-3; clone size: -; J gene: TRBJ2-5; CDR3 DNA: TGTGCCAGCAGCCCAAGGGGGGGGTTCGGGGAGACCCAGTACTTC; CDR3 protein: CASSPRGGFGETQYF
D gene: TRBD2; V gene: TRBV5-4; clone size: -; J gene: TRBJ2-5; CDR3 DNA: TGTGCCAGCAGCTTGGGGGGGACTAGAGAGACCCAGTACTTC; CDR3 protein: CASSLGGTRETQYF
D gene: -; V gene: TRBV6-5; clone size: -; J gene: TRBJ1-1; CDR3 DNA: TGTGCCAGCCCTGGGACATATGGGACTGAAGCTTTCTTT; CDR3 protein: CASPGTYGTEAFF
D gene: -; V gene: TRBV6-5; clone size: -; J gene: TRBJ2-6; CDR3 DNA: TGTGCCAGCAGTTACTCGAGCTCTGGGGCCAACGTCCTGACTTTC; CDR3 protein: CASSYSSSGANVLTF
D gene: -; V gene: TRBV11-2; clone size: -; J gene: TRBJ2-7; CDR3 DNA: TGTGCCTCAAGTCCCGGGTACGAGCAGTACTTC; CDR3 protein: CASSPGYEQYF
D gene: TRBD1; V gene: TRBV6-5; clone size: -; J gene: TRBJ1-6; CDR3 DNA: TGTGCCAGCTTCAAGGGGACAGGTGTTTCACCCCTCCACTTT; CDR3 protein: CASFKGTGVSPLHF
D gene: -; V gene: TRBV13; clone size: once; J gene: TRBJ1-1; CDR3 DNA: TGTGCCAGCAGCTCAAACCGTCCGGACACTGAAGCTTTCTTT; CDR3 protein: CASSSNRPDTEAFF
D gene: -; V gene: TRBV4-3; clone size: few; J gene: TRBJ1-2; CDR3 DNA: TGCGCCAGCAGCCAAGGGCTCAGGGTAATGGAGGGCTACACCTTC; CDR3 protein: CASSQGLRVMEGYTF
D gene: -; V gene: TRBV7-2; clone size: -; J gene: TRBJ1-2; CDR3 DNA: TGTGCCAGCAGCCAGGGGCATAACTATGGCTACACCTTC; CDR3 protein: CASSQGHNYGYTF
D gene: TRBD2; V gene: TRBV7-3; clone size: once; J gene: TRBJ2-5; CDR3 DNA: TGTGCCAGCAGCAAGGGACTAGCGGGGGGGGAGACCCAGTACTTC; CDR3 protein: CASSKGLAGGETQYF
D gene: -; V gene: TRBV7-6; clone size: few; J gene: TRBJ2-3; CDR3 DNA: TGTGCCAGCAGCTCCCGGGGGGGGGACAGTGCCCCAAATACGCAGTATTTT; CDR3 protein: CASSSRGGDSAPNTQYF
D gene: TRBD2; V gene: TRBV6-1; clone size: once; J gene: TRBJ2-1; CDR3 DNA: TGTGCCAGCAGTGAAAATCTAGCGGGGGGGTACAATGAGCAGTTCTTC; CDR3 protein: CASSENLAGGYNEQFF
D gene: -; V gene: TRBV5-1; clone size: -; J gene: TRBJ2-1; CDR3 DNA: TGCGCCAGCAGCCCGGGGGACAGCCAACCTTGGGAGCAGTTCTTC; CDR3 protein: CASSPGDSQPWEQFF
D gene: -; V gene: TRBV29-1; clone size: -; J gene: TRBJ1-2; CDR3 DNA: TGCAGCGTTGACCCCAGGTTAGCTAACTATGGCTACACCTTC; CDR3 protein: CSVDPRLANYGYTF